This TCR beta chain was profiled in a study of CD8 T cell repertoires and HIV-1 epitope variants. Across the study: Each of Twenty-five Gag and Nef epitope peptides stimulated a separate culture. Epitopes were three Gag families plus Nef HW9 and YT9. The baseline condition was 1M T cells left uncultured. Study-level points and caveats: Under 10 antigen-specific TCR beta clonotypes were found; more than five seemed cross-reactive to variants.

Details on this clone: Its antigen is currently unknown.

Method: immunoSEQ multiplex PCR; TCRdb's copy keeps in-frame clones and lacks some. The repertoire holds several thousand clones, with over 60% as singletons. Trimming removed 4 bases at V and 2 bases at J, with 14 bases between. This CDR3 region has 14 residues. Germline V gives CDR1 SQVTM, CDR2 ANQGSEA. The sequencing sample was made of cultured CD8+ T cells derived from PBMCs. The chain employs TRBV29-1 and TRBJ1-1; the D gene is possibly TRBD1 (5 bases). This clonotype originated in a male donor with HIV. The chain's CDR3 is CSVASWGFNTEAFF. For the CDR3, the DNA is TGCAGCGTTGCTTCTTGGGGGTTCAACACTGAAGCTTTCTTT.